The 17 T cell receptor beta chains below come from one sample, sequenced in a study of siplizumab effects on memory and regulatory T cells. Method: immunoSEQ multiplex PCR; TCRdb's copy keeps in-frame clones and lacks some. Counted here are about 100,000 clones, 75% to 95% occurring once; the ten biggest clones make up 0.15%. The sequenced material came from CD4+ T cells sorted from blood. Source of these receptors: a human donor in good health.

The CDR3 protein is CASSESIGLSTDTQYF. The CDR3 coding sequence is TGTGCCAGCAGTGAATCGATCGGACTAAGCACAGATACGCAGTATTTT. The chain carries TRBV25-1 and TRBJ2-3, with D tentatively TRBD2 (6 bases). The CDR3 sequence is 16 residues long. Between the trimmed V and J ends, which lost 1 base and 0 bases, there was a span of 11 bases. Germline V gives CDR1 MGHDK, CDR2 SYGVNS.

The table lists this clone with a few counts. The chain recombines TRBV28 with TRBJ2-2; the match to TRBD1 covers 8 bases. Trimming at V came to 5 bases and at J to 6 bases, leaving 2 bases not matched to a gene. The CDR3 consists of 13 residues. Looked up from germline, CDR1 is MDHEN and CDR2 is SYDVKM. The CDR3 nucleotides are TGTGCCAGCAGTGACAGGGGTTCCGGGGAGCTGTTTTTT. It translates to CASSDRGSGELFF.

This clone has just a few counts. The chain is built from TRBV9 and TRBJ1-3; the D is unclear. CDR1 SGDLS and CDR2 YYNGEE come from the germline V gene. V lost 4 bases to trimming and J lost 0 bases, with 11 bases between them. This CDR3 is built from 15 residues. The CDR3 coding sequence is TGTGCCAGCAGCTCAACCTTGAACTCTGGAAACACCATATATTTT. Translation gives CASSSTLNSGNTIYF. Using reference TRBV9 and TRBJ1-3 for the parts outside the CDR3, the full variable domain is DSGVTQTPKHLITATGQRVTLRCSPRSGDLSVYWYQQSLDQGLQFLIQYYNGEERAKGNILERFSAQQFPDLHSELNLSSLELGDSALYFCASSSTLNSGNTIYFGEGSWLTVV.

The J gene is TRBJ1-5, the V gene TRBV5-6; D remains unclear. Trimming stripped 4 bases from V and 0 bases from J, with 17 bases between. CDR1 SGHDT and CDR2 YYEEEE come from the germline V gene. The CDR3 runs to 17 residues. CDR3 coding DNA: TGTGCCAGCAGCGTAACATACCAGACTGCTAGCAATCAGCCCCAGCATTTT. Protein sequence: CASSVTYQTASNQPQHF.

This chain joins TRBV5-4 and TRBJ1-1; no definite D call. CDR1 is SGHNT and CDR2 is YYREEE in the germline V gene (reference sequence). The CDR3 is 14 residues long. The ends were cut back, 4 bases at V and 3 bases at J, with 13 bases in the middle. CDR3 residues: CASSTQWGDTEAFF. In nucleotides, the CDR3 is TGTGCCAGCAGCACACAATGGGGTGACACTGAAGCTTTCTTT.

The gene calls are TRBV2 and TRBJ1-6, with D uncertain. The CDR3 contains 14 residues. The germline V and J ends were trimmed by 8 bases and 8 bases, with 16 bases remaining between them. Germline assignment: CDR1 SNHLY and CDR2 FYNNEI. CDR3 bases: TGTGCCAGCCGACCTTCTTGGGTAGATTCACCCCTCCACTTT. This gives the protein CASRPSWVDSPLHF.

The chain carries TRBV10-2 and TRBJ2-2; no clear D gene. This CDR3 contains 12 residues. Germline CDR1 is WSHSY and CDR2 is SAAADI. Trimming took off 2 bases at V and 3 bases at J, with 1 base between the two ends. CDR3 protein: CASSEDTGELFF. The CDR3 nucleotides read TGCGCCAGCAGTGAGGACACCGGGGAGCTGTTTTTT.

This clone was seen a single time. V is TRBV5-1 and J is TRBJ2-2; 10 bases match TRBD2. The germline gives CDR1 SGHRS, CDR2 YFSETQ. V lost 2 bases, J lost 3 bases, and 1 base stayed unmatched. The CDR3 loop spans 15 amino acids. CDR3 bases: TGCGCCAGCAGCTTTAGCGGGGGGCACACCGGGGAGCTGTTTTTT. Translated, it gives CASSFSGGHTGELFF.

The gene calls are TRBV10-3 and TRBJ2-2; D is undetermined. Trimming shortened V by 6 bases and J by 6 bases, and 5 bases separated the two germline ends. Germline-derived CDR1 and CDR2 are ENHRY and SYGVKD. The CDR3 is 11 residues long. The CDR3 coding sequence is TGTGCCATCAGGGCAGCCGGGGAGCTGTTTTTT. It encodes CAIRAAGELFF.

V is TRBV2 and J is TRBJ1-6, with TRBD1 identical over 7 bases. CDR1 and CDR2 from the germline V gene are SNHLY and FYNNEI. The CDR3 has 13 residues. J lost 5 bases, V lost 6 bases, and 1 base had no gene match. CDR3 coding DNA: TGTGCCAGCAGGGACAGGAATAATTCACCCCTCCACTTT. As protein: CASRDRNNSPLHF.

This rearrangement joins TRBV19 to TRBJ1-1; TRBD1 might be the D (5 bases). The CDR3 extends over 15 amino acids. Germline loops: CDR1 LNHDA, CDR2 SQIVND (reference sequence). Trimming stripped 3 bases from V and 4 bases from J, with 15 bases between. The CDR3 reads CASSISSGSGTEAFF. The CDR3 coding sequence is TGTGCCAGTAGTATCAGCTCAGGGTCGGGCACTGAAGCTTTCTTT.

The chain carries TRBV15 and TRBJ2-3; D ambiguous. This CDR3 contains 13 residues. The V end lost 5 bases, the J end lost 3 bases, and 9 bases lay between the germline ends. The V gene's germline CDR1 is LNHNV and CDR2 YYDKDF (reference sequence). The CDR3: CATSPPGTDTQYF. In DNA, the CDR3 is TGTGCCACCAGCCCCCCCGGGACAGATACGCAGTATTTT.

The chain uses TRBV5-4 and TRBJ2-7, with D hard to call. Per the germline V gene, CDR1 is SGHNT and CDR2 is YYREEE (reference sequence). This CDR3 has 11 amino acids. The V gene lost 1 base and the J gene lost 3 bases, with 2 bases spanning the gap. DNA for the CDR3: TGTGCCAGCAGCTTGAACTACGAGCAGTACTTC. Residues: CASSLNYEQYF.

The V and J genes are TRBV7-9 and TRBJ1-2; TRBD1 aligns across 7 bases. The V and J ends lost 5 bases and 8 bases, in that order; junction bases with no gene match: 11. This CDR3 is 14 amino acids long. Looked up from germline, CDR1 is SEHNR and CDR2 is FQNEAQ (reference sequence). The CDR3 sequence is CASSQLQGVLGYTF. The CDR3 nucleotides read TGTGCCAGCAGCCAACTTCAGGGGGTATTGGGCTACACCTTC.

V usage is TRBV7-2 and J usage is TRBJ2-2; no firm D call. V was trimmed by 5 bases and J by 0 bases, leaving 4 bases between them. CDR1 SGHTA and CDR2 FQGNSA come from the germline V gene. The CDR3 covers 13 residues. DNA of the CDR3: TGTGCCAGCAGCACCTCGAACACCGGGGAGCTGTTTTTT. Its translation: CASSTSNTGELFF.

The chain carries TRBV7-2 and TRBJ2-1; D is unclear. The CDR3 is 12 residues long. Trimming took off 1 base at V and 7 bases at J, with 5 bases between the two ends. Looked up from germline, CDR1 is SGHTA and CDR2 is FQGNSA. CDR3 in amino acids: CASSLGSNEQFF. In DNA, the CDR3 is TGTGCCAGCAGCTTAGGGTCTAATGAGCAGTTCTTC.

V usage is TRBV5-1 and J usage is TRBJ1-1; 7 nucleotides align to TRBD1. V gave up 4 bases and J gave up 4 bases; unmatched junction bases: 4. CDR1 and CDR2 from the germline V gene are SGHRS and YFSETQ. The CDR3 has 13 residues. The CDR3 DNA reads as TGCGCCAGCAGCCTGACAGGGACCACTGAAGCTTTCTTT. This codes for CASSLTGTTEAFF.